The clone carrying this TCR beta chain turned up a few times. Its matching antigen is unknown. Patients were excluded if they had other autoimmune diseases or uncontrolled infections, and likewise if pregnancy or lactation applied. The data originate from a study of Graves' ophthalmopathy and Graves' hyperthyroidism. Overall study results and limits: Also, most clonotypes expanded in the thyroid above 0.001 frequency appeared in blood. Ophthalmopathy progression cases were predicted by the model with roughly 68% sensitivity and about 72% specificity. Ophthalmopathy and stable hyperthyroidism were discriminated by a 13-signature model, with about 90% sensitivity and 81.08% specificity.

The V gene lost 5 bases and the J gene lost 7 bases, with 21 bases spanning the gap. This CDR3 is 15 amino acids long. CDR1 and CDR2 from the germline V gene are SGDLS and YYNGEE. Amplification of the TCR beta CDR3 regions used RNA transcripts (as template). Following a first-round RT-PCR that used HTBI primers, a second-round multiplex PCR was carried out. TCRdb processed the multiplex PCR reads anew with MiXCR; each CDR3 protein has one entry. The table lists about 740,000 distinct CDR3 sequences, around 40% of them singletons, with roughly 46% in the top ten. The V call is TRBV9, the J call TRBJ1-1; D might be TRBD1 (5 bases). The clonotype comes from an adult man with Graves' ophthalmopathy. The sequenced material came from peripheral blood. The CDR3 coding sequence is TGTGCCAGCAGTCCCAAACTCTCGCTGGGGGTTGAAGCTTTCTTT. Protein: CASSPKLSLGVEAFF.